This TCR beta chain was recorded in a study of T-cell memory formation after mild COVID-19. Regarding the study as a whole: Clones shrinking from day 15 to 85 showed even CD4/CD8 mixes; later expanders tilted CD4+. Contracting CD4+ clones lay largely in CM and EM, with CD8+ ones residing in EMRA.

This clonotype was observed a handful of times. Its antigen is still unknown. CDR1 and CDR2 (germline): SGHNT, YYREEE (reference sequence). The CDR3 spans 15 residues. The V gene lost 2 bases and the J gene lost 8 bases, with 17 bases spanning the gap. TCRdb reanalysed the 5' RACE reads using MiXCR and keeps one entry per CDR3 protein. This sample carries around 300,000 distinct CDR3 sequences, 15% to 20% of them seen once, and the ten largest clones take roughly 21%. Material: PBMCs or a T cell subset sorted from them (not recorded which). The TCR comes from a man aged 18 to 30 who had mild COVID-19 (a few samples of this study predate the infection). Cell type and time point are not known. The chain is built from TRBV5-4 and TRBJ2-1; no clear D gene. This CDR3 reads CASSLDMGAADEQFF. Here the CDR3 DNA reads TGTGCCAGCAGCTTAGATATGGGTGCCGCGGATGAGCAGTTCTTC.